Given below is one T cell receptor (beta chain) in context. Seattle participants joined during active infection and were tracked over time. This entry comes from a study of blood T cell repertoires in COVID-19. In the study overall: Spain, Italy and the United States supplied samples that represented acute and convalescent COVID-19. Sample material is recorded as cDNA or gDNA derived from T cells, B-cell-depleted T cells, or PBMCs.

Data came from immunoSEQ multiplex PCR; TCRdb stores just in-frame clones and leaves some out. The sample has tens of thousands of clones; 75% to 90% are singletons. This sequence originates from a man in his fifties or sixties with COVID-19, enrolled during active disease. The sequenced sample consisted of peripheral blood.

The CDR3 region has the DNA TGTGCCAGCAGCTCCAACAGGGGGGCAGGAGGATCTGGGGCCAACGTCCTGACTTTC. This sequence encodes CASSSNRGAGGSGANVLTF. This chain connects TRBV5-4 to TRBJ2-6; 8 positions match TRBD1. With 3 bases clipped from V and 1 base from J, the junction kept 12 bases outside the gene matches. Germline V gene data show CDR1 as SGHNT and CDR2 as YYREEE (reference sequence). The CDR3 runs to 19 residues.